This is a list of T cell receptor beta chains from one sample in a study of OX40 agonist ivuxolimab in advanced cancers. The assay was immunoSEQ multiplex PCR, and TCRdb's table has in-frame clones only and misses some. The sample records 70,000 or so clones, around 90% being singletons. Sample: CD4+ or CD8+ T cells sorted from blood, taken in a trial of the OX40 agonist ivuxolimab. These receptors were taken from an adult with an advanced solid tumor such as melanoma, head and neck, liver or kidney cancer. Both conserved end residues are part of each CDR3. Each record gives: J gene, V gene, D gene, clone size, CDR3 DNA, CDR3 protein. The D gene is left open where the match is weak. Only part of the rows carry a size: once, few, many, or a class if the clone is expanded.

TRBJ2-3 | TRBV5-4 | TRBD2 | NA | TGTGCCAGCAGCAACTGGCTAGCGGGCGGCACAGATACGCAGTATTTT | CASSNWLAGGTDTQYF
TRBJ1-2 | TRBV7-9 | TRBD1 | NA | TGTGCCAGCAGCTCCATCCCCAAGGGACAGGGAGACTATGGCTACACCTTC | CASSSIPKGQGDYGYTF
TRBJ2-7 | TRBV11-2 | TRBD2 | NA | TGTGCCAGCAGCTCCCACCGCGGGAGCTCCTACGAGCAGTACTTC | CASSSHRGSSYEQYF
TRBJ2-1 | TRBV27 | NA | NA | TGTGCCAGCAGAACCGGGACAAGCTCCTACAATGAGCAGTTCTTC | CASRTGTSSYNEQFF
TRBJ2-7 | TRBV7-5 | NA | NA | TGTGCCAGAAGCTTGTTGGGGACCTCCTACGAGCAGTACTTC | CARSLLGTSYEQYF
TRBJ2-7 | TRBV28 | TRBD1 | few | TGTGCCAGCAGTTTCCCCGGACAGGGGACCTACGAGCAGTACTTC | CASSFPGQGTYEQYF
TRBJ2-5 | TRBV25-1 | NA | NA | TGTGCCAGCAGTGAATCGTTGGGGGGTACAGAGACCCAGTACTTC | CASSESLGGTETQYF
TRBJ2-1 | TRBV7-2 | TRBD2 | NA | TGTGCCAGCAGCTCGACTAGCGGCTACAATGAGCAGTTCTTC | CASSSTSGYNEQFF
TRBJ2-7 | TRBV4-3 | NA | NA | TGCGCCAGCAGCCCAACGGTGGGGGCAGGACCCTACGAGCAGTACTTC | CASSPTVGAGPYEQYF
TRBJ2-2 | TRBV10-3 | TRBD2 | NA | TGTGCCATCAGCTCCAGCGGGAGTACGAACACCGGGGAGCTGTTTTTT | CAISSSGSTNTGELFF
TRBJ2-2 | TRBV6-5 | TRBD2 | NA | TGTGCCAGCCTAAGACTAGCGGGAGACACCGGGGAGCTGTTTTTT | CASLRLAGDTGELFF
TRBJ2-7 | TRBV27 | NA | NA | TGTGCCAGCAATACTACCGGGAGCGAAAGGAAACACTACGAGCAGTACTTC | CASNTTGSERKHYEQYF
TRBJ2-1 | TRBV10-3 | TRBD2 | NA | TGTGCCATCAGTCAACCGGGACTACAAAGAGAGCAGTTCTTC | CAISQPGLQREQFF
TRBJ2-3 | TRBV30 | TRBD2 | NA | TGTGCCTGGACTAGCGGGGGGTGGGGAGATACGCAGTATTTT | CAWTSGGWGDTQYF
TRBJ2-7 | TRBV6-5 | TRBD2 | NA | TGTGCCAGCCGACTAGCGGGAGGCTCGGAGCAGTACTTC | CASRLAGGSEQYF
TRBJ1-2 | TRBV7-2 | TRBD1 | NA | TGTGCCAGCAGCCCGGGACAGACCGCGGGTGGCTACACCTTC | CASSPGQTAGGYTF
TRBJ2-1 | TRBV5-1 | NA | NA | TGCGCCAGCAGCCGCGACGGACCAGTTGGCAATGAGCAGTTCTTC | CASSRDGPVGNEQFF
TRBJ2-1 | TRBV2 | TRBD2 | NA | TGTGCCAGCAGGGACGGAAGCGGGATCTACAATGAGCAGTTCTTC | CASRDGSGIYNEQFF
TRBJ2-3 | TRBV19 | NA | NA | TGTGCCAGTAGCGAGCAGGCTAGCACAGATACGCAGTATTTT | CASSEQASTDTQYF
TRBJ1-2 | TRBV25-1 | TRBD1 | NA | TGTGCCAGCAGTGAATTCGGGACAGGGGGCGGCTACACCTTC | CASSEFGTGGGYTF
TRBJ2-2 | TRBV6-5 | TRBD1 | few | TGTGCCAGCAGTCGGACAGGGTTCAACACCGGGGAGCTGTTTTTT | CASSRTGFNTGELFF
TRBJ1-6 | TRBV6-5 | NA | NA | TGTGCCAGCAGTTACTCGGGGACCGTGGTTTCGACCCTCCACTTT | CASSYSGTVVSTLHF
TRBJ2-5 | TRBV6-6 | NA | NA | TGTGCCAGCAGTTACTCGGAATCATATGAGACCCAGTACTTC | CASSYSESYETQYF
TRBJ1-3 | TRBV18 | TRBD1 | NA | TGTGCCAGCTCACCCAACCGGGACAGGGATGGAAACACCATATATTTT | CASSPNRDRDGNTIYF
TRBJ1-5 | TRBV19 | NA | once | TGTGCCAGTAGTCCCCCTGGAGGGTATCAGCCCCAGCATTTT | CASSPPGGYQPQHF
TRBJ2-1 | TRBV7-3 | TRBD2 | NA | TGTGCCAGCAGCTGGGGTACGGAGCGGGACGGTGAGCAGTTCTTC | CASSWGTERDGEQFF
TRBJ2-2 | TRBV19 | NA | NA | TGTGCCAGTAGTATCCGACAGTCCACCGGGGAGCTGTTTTTT | CASSIRQSTGELFF
TRBJ2-5 | TRBV11-3 | TRBD1 | NA | TGTGCCAGCAGCTTAGATTCCTTGAGATCCAGGGGGCAACAGACCCAGTACTTC | CASSLDSLRSRGQQTQYF
TRBJ2-7 | TRBV6-1 | NA | NA | TGTGCCAGCAGTGAAATGGGCGCCTACGAGCAGTACTTC | CASSEMGAYEQYF
TRBJ1-5 | TRBV7-8 | NA | NA | TGTGCCAGCAGCTCTGACAGGTTTTATCAGCCCCAGCATTTT | CASSSDRFYQPQHF
TRBJ1-6 | TRBV28 | NA | NA | TGTGCCAGCAGGGGCTCCTATAATTCACCCCTCCACTTT | CASRGSYNSPLHF
TRBJ1-2 | TRBV27 | TRBD1 | NA | TGTGCCAGCAGTTTCGACAGGGGGAACTTCTATGGCTACACCTTC | CASSFDRGNFYGYTF
TRBJ2-1 | TRBV11-1 | NA | NA | TGTGCCAGCAGCTTAAGGGCTGAGCAGTTCTTC | CASSLRAEQFF
TRBJ1-5 | TRBV30 | TRBD1 | once | TGTGCCTGGAGAGGCCGGGACAGGCTAAATCAGCCCCAGCATTTT | CAWRGRDRLNQPQHF
TRBJ2-7 | TRBV6-6 | NA | NA | TGTGCCAGCAGCCAAACGGCGGGGACATTGAGTGAGCAGTACTTC | CASSQTAGTLSEQYF
TRBJ2-1 | TRBV9 | TRBD2 | NA | TGTGCCAGCAGCTCACACGGCGGGAGGGCCGGAGAGCAGTTCTTC | CASSSHGGRAGEQFF
TRBJ1-6 | TRBV7-3 | NA | NA | TGTGCCAGCAGCTTCAAGGGTAACTCACCCCTCCACTTT | CASSFKGNSPLHF
TRBJ1-2 | TRBV7-3 | NA | NA | TGTGCCAGCAGCTTACCCACGGTCAACTATGGCTACACCTTC | CASSLPTVNYGYTF
TRBJ2-2 | TRBV5-1 | NA | NA | TGCGCCAGCAGCTCCCCCTTACTAGGACGGTCCGGGGAGCTGTTTTTT | CASSSPLLGRSGELFF
TRBJ2-3 | TRBV7-2 | NA | NA | TGTGCCAGCAGCTTACGGGGGACTGGCCGTATGGATACGCAGTATTTT | CASSLRGTGRMDTQYF
TRBJ2-7 | TRBV28 | TRBD2 | once | TGTGCCAGCAGCCTTACTAGCGGCAGCTCCTACGAGCAGTACTTC | CASSLTSGSSYEQYF
TRBJ2-2 | TRBV4-1 | NA | NA | TGCGCCAGCAGCCAAAACCCTGGGGGGCACGGGGAGCTGTTTTTT | CASSQNPGGHGELFF
TRBJ2-7 | TRBV6-1 | NA | NA | TGTGCCAGCAGCTCCAGGGTCTCCTACGAGCAGTACTTC | CASSSRVSYEQYF
TRBJ1-2 | TRBV10-3 | NA | few | TGTGCCCCACGTTGCTACACCTTC | CAPRCYTF
TRBJ1-1 | TRBV28 | NA | few | TGTGCCAGCAGTTTAGGGCCCACAGGGAGAGGAGCTTTCTTT | CASSLGPTGRGAFF
TRBJ2-5 | TRBV7-2 | NA | NA | TGTGCCAGCAGCCCCAGACTGGGTGGAGAGACCCAGTACTTC | CASSPRLGGETQYF
TRBJ1-5 | TRBV7-2 | NA | NA | TGTGCCAGCAGTAGGGACATACTTAATCAGCCCCAGCATTTT | CASSRDILNQPQHF
TRBJ2-7 | TRBV5-1 | NA | NA | TGCGCCAGCAGCTTGGGGTACTACGAGCAGTACTTC | CASSLGYYEQYF
TRBJ2-7 | TRBV6-1 | NA | NA | TGTGCCAGCAGTGAAGTGAAGGGGTCGGTGCAGTACTTC | CASSEVKGSVQYF
TRBJ2-5 | TRBV7-9 | NA | NA | TGTGCCAGCAGCTTAGGAGGGTTTAGGGTCCAAGAGACCCAGTACTTC | CASSLGGFRVQETQYF